The clone carrying this T cell receptor beta chain was observed a handful of times. The V gene end was trimmed by 3 bases and the J gene end by 2 bases; junction bases not matched to a gene: 7. This CDR3 is 17 amino acids long. Germline V gene data show CDR1 as MDHEN and CDR2 as SYDVKM. The source of the sample is a study of T cells after yellow fever vaccination. TCRdb reprocessed the 5' RACE reads via MiXCR and lists one record per CDR3 protein. The sample lists around 530,000 distinct CDR3 sequences; about 15% were seen once. This receptor was identified in a man aged 18-30 years who received the YFV17D yellow fever vaccine. Here the sequenced sample was PBMCs, taken more than 4 days after the first yellow fever vaccination. The chain is built from TRBV28 and TRBJ2-1; 10 nucleotides match TRBD1. DNA of the CDR3: TGTGCCAGCAGTTTTGATGGACAGGGGGGAACCTACAATGAGCAGTTCTTC. It specifies CASSFDGQGGTYNEQFF.